The 19 T cell receptor beta chains below were found in one sample sequenced in a study of blood T cell repertoires in COVID-19. This table comes from immunoSEQ multiplex PCR, and its TCRdb copy is limited to in-frame clones, with some not included. The sample consists of about 300,000 clones, approximately 91% of them appearing once. Sequencing was carried out using peripheral blood. These receptors originate from a man in his late teens or twenties with active or convalescent COVID-19.

The rearrangement links TRBV5-6 to TRBJ1-5, with TRBD1 matching 7 bases. J was trimmed by 7 bases and V by 4 bases; bases with no gene match: 5. CDR1 and CDR2 from the germline V gene are SGHDT and YYEEEE. The CDR3 is 13 residues long. CDR3 DNA: TGTGCCAGCAGCCTACAGGGGATACAGCCCCAGCATTTT. This codes for CASSLQGIQPQHF.

V usage is TRBV4-1 and J usage is TRBJ1-2; D perhaps matches TRBD1 (5 bases). Germline V gene data show CDR1 as MGHRA and CDR2 as YSYEKL. Deletions cut 4 bases from V and 4 bases from J, with 16 bases between. The CDR3 has 15 amino acids. The CDR3 nucleotides are TGCGCCAGCAGCCCCTTAAGCGGGACCCTCTATGGCTACACCTTC. Its protein is CASSPLSGTLYGYTF.

A single count supports this clone. The chain has TRBV5-1 and TRBJ1-5; D call uncertain. Germline V gene data show CDR1 as SGHRS and CDR2 as YFSETQ. Trimming cost V 0 bases and J 2 bases, with 6 bases left between them. This CDR3 is built from 14 residues. The CDR3 bases are TGCGCCAGCAGCTTGGTTGGAGGCAATCAGCCCCAGCATTTT. As protein: CASSLVGGNQPQHF.

This clone was seen at least ten times. This chain uses TRBV7-9 with TRBJ2-6; D gene uncertain. Germline CDR1 reads SEHNR; CDR2 reads FQNEAQ (reference sequence). Trimming shortened V by 5 bases and J by 0 bases, and 11 bases separated the two germline ends. The CDR3 has 16 amino acids. CDR3 sequence: CASSRVGVSGANVLTF. The CDR3 nucleotides read TGTGCCAGCAGCCGGGTAGGCGTCTCTGGGGCCAACGTCCTGACTTTC. Full variable domain (outside the CDR3, taken from reference TRBV7-9 and TRBJ2-6): DTGVSQNPRHKITKRGQNVTFRCDPISEHNRLYWYRQTLGQGPEFLTYFQNEAQLEKSRLLSDRFSAERPKGSFSTLEIQRTEQGDSAMYLCASSRVGVSGANVLTFGAGSRLTVL.

This sequence joins TRBV19 and TRBJ1-1; D is perhaps TRBD1 (6 bases). The germline V gene has CDR1 LNHDA and CDR2 SQIVND (reference sequence). The CDR3 is made up of 13 amino acids. With 1 base removed from V and 7 bases from J, the gap between germline ends came to 10 bases. The CDR3 protein is CASSIGMTGEAFF. CDR3 in DNA: TGTGCCAGTAGTATAGGTATGACAGGTGAAGCTTTCTTT. Full variable domain (missing parts from reference TRBV19 and TRBJ1-1): DGGITQSPKYLFRKEGQNVTLSCEQNLNHDAMYWYRQDPGQGLRLIYYSQIVNDFQKGDIAEGYSVSREKKESFPLTVTSAQKNPTAFYLCASSIGMTGEAFFGQGTRLTVV.

This chain links TRBV27 with TRBJ1-6, with TRBD1 as a possible D gene (5 bases). Germline V gives CDR1 MNHEY, CDR2 SMNVEV (reference sequence). The CDR3 contains 18 residues. The germline V and J ends were trimmed by 2 bases and 0 bases, with 14 bases remaining between them. The CDR3 loop reads CASSLGQGQSSYNSPLHF. Written as DNA, the CDR3 is TGTGCCAGCAGTTTAGGGCAGGGCCAAAGCTCCTATAATTCACCCCTCCACTTT.

The chain joins TRBV13 to TRBJ1-2, with TRBD1 as a possible D gene (6 bases). CDR3 length: 14 amino acids. Per the germline V gene, CDR1 is PRHDT and CDR2 is FYEKMQ (reference sequence). V was clipped by 4 bases and J by 6 bases, with 15 bases between them. CDR3 residues: CASSSGTGMNGYTF. The DNA for the CDR3 is TGTGCCAGCAGCTCAGGAACAGGGATGAATGGCTACACCTTC.

Regarding this clone: The CDR3 does not close with the conserved phenylalanine or tryptophan, likely indicating a read error. The DNA is omitted, as the CDR3 cannot be located on it reliably, and the CDR3 follows TCRdb's listing. The CDR3 loop is CASSHGTGTEL. The V and J genes are TRBV23-1 and TRBJ2-7; TRBD1, as called in the table, went unchecked against the DNA. TRBV23-1 is classed as an ORF, of uncertain function. Inclusive of both ends, the CDR3 amounts to 11 amino acids.

V is TRBV7-9 and J is TRBJ1-1; D might be TRBD1 (5 bases). Trimming shortened V by 5 bases and J by 4 bases, and 11 bases separated the two germline ends. The germline V gene encodes CDR1 SEHNR and CDR2 FQNEAQ (reference sequence). CDR3 length: 13 amino acids. The CDR3 DNA follows: TGTGCCAGCAGCCCCGCCGGGGGCACTGAAGCTTTCTTT. This translates into CASSPAGGTEAFF.

The chain combines TRBV6-5 with TRBJ2-7; 10 bases line up with TRBD2. Germline assignment: CDR1 MNHEY and CDR2 SVGAGI. With 6 bases clipped from V and 2 bases from J, the junction kept 4 bases outside the gene matches. This CDR3 comprises 14 residues. CDR3 sequence reads: CASRRTSGPYEQYF. CDR3 DNA sequence: TGTGCCAGCAGAAGGACTAGCGGTCCCTACGAGCAGTACTTC.

The rearrangement joins TRBV19 to TRBJ2-2; D remains ambiguous. The CDR3 has 14 residues. V was pared by 3 bases and J by 3 bases, with 8 bases between. CDR1 and CDR2 (germline): LNHDA, SQIVND (reference sequence). The CDR3 is CASSIIGDTGELFF. For the CDR3, the DNA is TGTGCCAGTAGTATCATCGGTGACACCGGGGAGCTGTTTTTT. The variable domain in full, with the rest retrieved from reference TRBV19 and TRBJ2-2, is DGGITQSPKYLFRKEGQNVTLSCEQNLNHDAMYWYRQDPGQGLRLIYYSQIVNDFQKGDIAEGYSVSREKKESFPLTVTSAQKNPTAFYLCASSIIGDTGELFFGEGSRLTVL.

The chain is built from TRBV19 and TRBJ2-7, with D possibly TRBD2 on 5 matching bases. Germline CDR1 LNHDA, CDR2 SQIVND (reference sequence). V was pared by 7 bases and J by 2 bases, with 12 bases between. CDR3 size: 13 residues. CDR3 residues: CASIGGGTYEQYF. The CDR3 nucleotides are TGTGCCAGTATAGGCGGAGGAACCTACGAGCAGTACTTC.

The chain combines TRBV19 with TRBJ2-1, with 11 bases matching TRBD2. The CDR3 is 16 residues long. Germline assignment: CDR1 LNHDA and CDR2 SQIVND (reference sequence). After removal of 7 bases from V and 10 bases from J, the junction contained 15 bases not matched to a gene. Here the CDR3 reads CASTPYVSGGAGEQFF. Here the CDR3 DNA reads TGTGCCAGTACCCCATACGTTAGCGGGGGGGCCGGGGAGCAGTTCTTC.

The J gene is TRBJ2-1, the V gene TRBV29-1, with TRBD2 as a possible D gene (5 bases). The germline V gene encodes CDR1 SQVTM and CDR2 ANQGSEA. V dropped 7 bases and J dropped 3 bases, with 13 bases sitting between them. The CDR3 has 13 residues. The CDR3 DNA reads TGCAGCGCTGTCTACGGGGACTACAATGAGCAGTTCTTC. Translating it yields CSAVYGDYNEQFF.

The table lists this clone with a count of one. The chain combines TRBV5-6 with TRBJ2-1; no clear D. In germline, CDR1 is SGHDT, CDR2 YYEEEE. The length of the CDR3 is 12 residues. V was trimmed by 0 bases and J by 5 bases, leaving 3 bases between them. The CDR3 region has the DNA TGTGCCAGCAGCTTGGGGCACAATGAGCAGTTCTTC. Amino acids: CASSLGHNEQFF.

This chain connects TRBV5-6 to TRBJ2-2; 12 bases line up with TRBD1. Germline V gives CDR1 SGHDT, CDR2 YYEEEE. There are 16 residues in the CDR3. The V segment lost 2 bases and the J segment 7 bases; nucleotides outside the gene matches: 6. The CDR3 protein is CASSLGGQGANGELFF. CDR3 coding DNA: TGTGCCAGCAGCTTAGGGGGACAGGGGGCGAACGGGGAGCTGTTTTTT.

This chain connects TRBV12-3 or TRBV12-4 to TRBJ1-1; D possibly corresponds to TRBD1 (5 bases). The CDR3 is 12 residues long. V was cut by 5 bases and J by 5 bases, with 9 bases left in between. The CDR3 DNA follows: TGTGCCAGCAGTGGGGCGGGGACTGAAGCTTTCTTT. As protein: CASSGAGTEAFF.

The chain links TRBV19 to TRBJ1-2; D unclear. The CDR3 spans 17 residues. V lost 2 bases to trimming and J lost 7 bases, with 23 bases between them. Germline CDR1 and CDR2: LNHDA and SQIVND (reference sequence). The CDR3 DNA follows: TGTGCCAGTAGTATATCGGGTCTCTATCGGGAGAGAGCTGGCTACACCTTC. This translates into CASSISGLYRERAGYTF.

This clone was detected ten times or more. This chain connects TRBV7-9 to TRBJ1-1; D unclear. Trimming cost V 1 base and J 1 base, with 4 bases left between them. The CDR3 has 13 amino acids. CDR1 and CDR2 (germline): SEHNR, FQNEAQ (reference sequence). In DNA form, the CDR3 reads TGTGCCAGCAGCTTAGTACAGAACACTGAAGCTTTCTTT. Protein: CASSLVQNTEAFF.